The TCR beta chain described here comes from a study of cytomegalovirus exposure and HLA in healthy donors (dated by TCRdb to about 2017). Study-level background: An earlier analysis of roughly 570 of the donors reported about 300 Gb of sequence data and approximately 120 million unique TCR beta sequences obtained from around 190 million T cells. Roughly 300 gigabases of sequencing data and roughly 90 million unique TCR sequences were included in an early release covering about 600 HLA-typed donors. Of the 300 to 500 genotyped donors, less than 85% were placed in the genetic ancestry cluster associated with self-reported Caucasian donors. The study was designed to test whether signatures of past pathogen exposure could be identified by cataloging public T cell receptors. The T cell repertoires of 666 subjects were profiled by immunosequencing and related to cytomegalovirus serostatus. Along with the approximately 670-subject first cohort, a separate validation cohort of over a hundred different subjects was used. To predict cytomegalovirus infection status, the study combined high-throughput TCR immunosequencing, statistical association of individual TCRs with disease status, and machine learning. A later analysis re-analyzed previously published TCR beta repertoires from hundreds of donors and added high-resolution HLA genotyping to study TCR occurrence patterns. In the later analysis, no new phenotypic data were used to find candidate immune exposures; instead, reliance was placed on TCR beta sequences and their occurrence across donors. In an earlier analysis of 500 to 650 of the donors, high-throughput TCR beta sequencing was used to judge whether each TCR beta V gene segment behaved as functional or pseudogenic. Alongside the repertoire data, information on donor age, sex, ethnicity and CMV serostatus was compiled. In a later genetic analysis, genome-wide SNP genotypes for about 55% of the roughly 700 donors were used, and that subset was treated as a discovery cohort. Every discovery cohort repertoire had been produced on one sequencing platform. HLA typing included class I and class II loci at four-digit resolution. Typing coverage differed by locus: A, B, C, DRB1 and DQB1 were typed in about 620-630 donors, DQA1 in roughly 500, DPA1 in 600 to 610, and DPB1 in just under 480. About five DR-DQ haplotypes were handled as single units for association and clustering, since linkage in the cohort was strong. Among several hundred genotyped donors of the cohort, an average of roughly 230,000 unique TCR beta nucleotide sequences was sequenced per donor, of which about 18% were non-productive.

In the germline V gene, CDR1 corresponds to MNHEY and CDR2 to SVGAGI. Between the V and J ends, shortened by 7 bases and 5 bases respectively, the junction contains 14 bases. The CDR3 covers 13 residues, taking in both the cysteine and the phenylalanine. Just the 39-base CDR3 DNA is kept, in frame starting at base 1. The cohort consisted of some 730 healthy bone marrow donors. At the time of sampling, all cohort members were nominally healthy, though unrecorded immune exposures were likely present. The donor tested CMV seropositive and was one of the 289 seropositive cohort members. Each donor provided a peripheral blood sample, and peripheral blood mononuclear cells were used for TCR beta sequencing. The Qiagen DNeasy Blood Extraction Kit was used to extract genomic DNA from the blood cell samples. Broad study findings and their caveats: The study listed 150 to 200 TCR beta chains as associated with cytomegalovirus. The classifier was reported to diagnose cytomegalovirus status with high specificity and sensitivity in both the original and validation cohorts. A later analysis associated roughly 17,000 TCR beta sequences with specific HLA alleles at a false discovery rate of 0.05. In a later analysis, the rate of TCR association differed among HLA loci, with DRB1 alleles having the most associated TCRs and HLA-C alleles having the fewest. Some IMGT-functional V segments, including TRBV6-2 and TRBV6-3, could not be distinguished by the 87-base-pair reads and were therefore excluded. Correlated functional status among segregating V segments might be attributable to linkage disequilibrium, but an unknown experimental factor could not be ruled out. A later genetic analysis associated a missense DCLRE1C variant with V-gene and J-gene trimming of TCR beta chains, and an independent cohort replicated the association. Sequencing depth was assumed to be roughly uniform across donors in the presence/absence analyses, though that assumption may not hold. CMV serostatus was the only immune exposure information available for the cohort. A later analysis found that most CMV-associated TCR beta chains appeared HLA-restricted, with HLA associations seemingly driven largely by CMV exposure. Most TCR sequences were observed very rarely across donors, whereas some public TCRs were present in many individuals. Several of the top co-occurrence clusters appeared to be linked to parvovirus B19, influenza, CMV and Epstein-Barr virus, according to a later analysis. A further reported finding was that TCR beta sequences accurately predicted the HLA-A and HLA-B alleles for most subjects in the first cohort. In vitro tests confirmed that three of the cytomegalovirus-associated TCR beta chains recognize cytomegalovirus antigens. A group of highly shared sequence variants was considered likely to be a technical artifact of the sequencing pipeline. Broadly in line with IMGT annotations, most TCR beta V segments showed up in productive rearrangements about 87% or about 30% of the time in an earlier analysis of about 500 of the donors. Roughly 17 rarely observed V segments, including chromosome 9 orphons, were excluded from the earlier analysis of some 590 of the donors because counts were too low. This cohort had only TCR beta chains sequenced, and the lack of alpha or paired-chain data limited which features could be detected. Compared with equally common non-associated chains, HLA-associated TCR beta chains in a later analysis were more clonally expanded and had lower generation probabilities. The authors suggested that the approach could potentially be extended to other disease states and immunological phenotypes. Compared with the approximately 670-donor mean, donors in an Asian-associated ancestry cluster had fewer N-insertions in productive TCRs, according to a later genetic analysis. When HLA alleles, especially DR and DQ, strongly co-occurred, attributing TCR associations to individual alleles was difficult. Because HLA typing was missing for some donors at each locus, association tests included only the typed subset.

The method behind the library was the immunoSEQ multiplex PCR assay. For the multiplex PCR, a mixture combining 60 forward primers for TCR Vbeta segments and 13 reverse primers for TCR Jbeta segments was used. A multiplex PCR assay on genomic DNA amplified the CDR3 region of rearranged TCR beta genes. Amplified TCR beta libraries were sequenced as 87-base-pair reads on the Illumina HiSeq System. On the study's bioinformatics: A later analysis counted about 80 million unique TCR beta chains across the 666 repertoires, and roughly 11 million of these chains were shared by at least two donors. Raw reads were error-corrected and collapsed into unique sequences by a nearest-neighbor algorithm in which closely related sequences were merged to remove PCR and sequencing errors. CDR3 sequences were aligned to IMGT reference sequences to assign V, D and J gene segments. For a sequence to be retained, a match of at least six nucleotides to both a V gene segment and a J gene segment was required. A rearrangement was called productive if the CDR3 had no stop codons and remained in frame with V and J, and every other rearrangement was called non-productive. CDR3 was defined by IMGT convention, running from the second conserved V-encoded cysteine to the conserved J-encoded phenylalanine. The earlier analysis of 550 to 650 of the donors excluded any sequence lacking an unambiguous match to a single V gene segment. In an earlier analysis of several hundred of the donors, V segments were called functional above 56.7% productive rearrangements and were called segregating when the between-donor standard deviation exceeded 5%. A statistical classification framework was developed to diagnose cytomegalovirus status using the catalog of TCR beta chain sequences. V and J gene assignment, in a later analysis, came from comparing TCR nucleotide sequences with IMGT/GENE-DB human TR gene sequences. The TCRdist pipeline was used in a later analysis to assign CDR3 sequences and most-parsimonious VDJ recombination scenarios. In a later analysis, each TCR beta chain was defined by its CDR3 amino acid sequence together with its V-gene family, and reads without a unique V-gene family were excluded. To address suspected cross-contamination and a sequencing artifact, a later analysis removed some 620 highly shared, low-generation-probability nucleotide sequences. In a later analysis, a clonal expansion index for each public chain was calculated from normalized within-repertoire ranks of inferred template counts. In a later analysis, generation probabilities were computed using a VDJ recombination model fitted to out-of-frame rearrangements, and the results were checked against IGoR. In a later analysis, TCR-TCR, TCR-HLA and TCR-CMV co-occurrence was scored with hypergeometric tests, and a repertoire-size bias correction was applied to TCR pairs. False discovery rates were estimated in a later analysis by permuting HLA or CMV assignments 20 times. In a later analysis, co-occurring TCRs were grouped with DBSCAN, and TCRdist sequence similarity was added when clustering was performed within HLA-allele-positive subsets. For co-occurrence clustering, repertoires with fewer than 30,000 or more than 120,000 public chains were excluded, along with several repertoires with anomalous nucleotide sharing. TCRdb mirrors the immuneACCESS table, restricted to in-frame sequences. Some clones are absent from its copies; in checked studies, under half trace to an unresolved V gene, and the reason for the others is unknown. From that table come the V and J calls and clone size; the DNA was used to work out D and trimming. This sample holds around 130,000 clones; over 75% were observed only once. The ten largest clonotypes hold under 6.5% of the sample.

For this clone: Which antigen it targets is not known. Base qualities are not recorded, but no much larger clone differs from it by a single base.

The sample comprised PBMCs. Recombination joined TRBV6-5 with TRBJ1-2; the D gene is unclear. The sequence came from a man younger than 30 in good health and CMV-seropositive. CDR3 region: CASTTGSAYGYTF. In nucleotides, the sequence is TGTGCCAGCACCACGGGGTCAGCTTATGGCTACACCTTC.